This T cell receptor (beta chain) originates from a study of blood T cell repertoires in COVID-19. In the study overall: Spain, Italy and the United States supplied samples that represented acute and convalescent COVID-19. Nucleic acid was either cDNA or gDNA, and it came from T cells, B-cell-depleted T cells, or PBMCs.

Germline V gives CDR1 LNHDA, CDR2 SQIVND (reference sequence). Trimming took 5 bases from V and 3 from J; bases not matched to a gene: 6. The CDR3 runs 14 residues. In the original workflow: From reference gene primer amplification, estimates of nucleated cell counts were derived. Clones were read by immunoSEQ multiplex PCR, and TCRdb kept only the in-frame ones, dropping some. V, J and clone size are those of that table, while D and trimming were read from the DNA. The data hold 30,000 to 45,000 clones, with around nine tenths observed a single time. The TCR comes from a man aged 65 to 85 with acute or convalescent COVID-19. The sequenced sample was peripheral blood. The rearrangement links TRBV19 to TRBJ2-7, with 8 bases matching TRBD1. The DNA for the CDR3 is TGTGCCAGTAGTTCGGCAGGGGGCGGCTACGAGCAGTACTTC. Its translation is CASSSAGGGYEQYF. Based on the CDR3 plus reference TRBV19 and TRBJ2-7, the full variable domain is DGGITQSPKYLFRKEGQNVTLSCEQNLNHDAMYWYRQDPGQGLRLIYYSQIVNDFQKGDIAEGYSVSREKKESFPLTVTSAQKNPTAFYLCASSSAGGGYEQYFGPGTRLTVT.